Sequencing of this T cell receptor (beta chain) was carried out in a study of CD8 T cells in Susac syndrome. Whole-study context: Among the Susac syndrome patients who underwent sequencing, about 6 had clinically active disease, while fewer than ten of them were in remission. Blood was drawn from Susac syndrome patients while they were therapy-naive, on corticosteroids, or on intravenous immunoglobulin alone. Broader study findings: There was no clonal expansion in the CD4+ T cell repertoires of Susac syndrome.

Concerning this clonotype itself: Its antigen is as yet unknown.

The junction had 7 bases not matched to a gene; V was cut back by 4 bases and J by 6 bases. The germline V gene has CDR1 SQVTM and CDR2 ANQGSEA. The length of the CDR3 is 13 residues. RNA totalling about 0.45 to 1 ug underwent reverse transcription with random hexamers. Amplification of the TCR beta CDR3 was carried out by immunoSEQ multiplex PCR, which spanned a total of 54 Vbeta and 13 Jbeta segments. TCRdb called the immunoSEQ multiplex PCR reads again in MiXCR, with one record for every CDR3 protein. Of around 200,000 distinct CDR3 sequences listed, roughly 94% are singletons. This clonotype was sampled from a human donor with Susac syndrome. This rearrangement joins TRBV29-1 to TRBJ1-1; TRBD1 aligns across 8 bases. Sequenced material: CD4+ T cells from PBMCs. CDR3 sequence (DNA): TGCAGCGTTGGGACAGGGCTGGGCGCTGAAGCTTTCTTT. Translating gives CSVGTGLGAEAFF.